Below, 25 T cell receptor beta chains from the same sample are listed, as sequenced in a study of blood T cell repertoires in COVID-19. The method was immunoSEQ multiplex PCR; TCRdb's version includes in-frame clones alone and lacks a portion of them. The sample has about 140,000 clones, 70% to 80% seen once. The sequenced material came from peripheral blood. Source of these receptors: a woman of 80 years or more with active or convalescent COVID-19.

The rearrangement uses TRBV7-2 and TRBJ1-4, with D perhaps TRBD1 (6 bases). V lost 0 bases, J lost 4 bases, and 15 bases lay in between. The CDR3 totals 17 residues. Looked up from germline, CDR1 is SGHTA and CDR2 is FQGNSA. As DNA, the CDR3 is TGTGCCAGCAGCTTAGCCCTGTCAGGGGCCGGTAATGAAAAACTGTTTTTT. This sequence encodes CASSLALSGAGNEKLFF.

The chain couples TRBV10-1 to TRBJ1-2; 10 bases match TRBD1. Germline lookup yields CDR1 WNHNN and CDR2 SYGVQD (reference sequence). J was trimmed by 3 bases and V by 4 bases; bases with no gene match: 5. This CDR3 contains 15 residues. The CDR3, as DNA: TGCGCCAGCAGTGGATGGACAGGGGGGGACTATGGCTACACCTTC. This translates into CASSGWTGGDYGYTF.

The V gene is TRBV28, the J gene TRBJ1-4, with 8 positions matching TRBD1. The ends lost 4 bases at V and 4 bases at J; junction bases unmatched: 5. Per the germline V gene, CDR1 is MDHEN and CDR2 is SYDVKM. The CDR3 runs to 15 residues. CDR3 DNA: TGTGCCAGCAGTTCCCAGGGGGCTTTTAATGAAAAACTGTTTTTT. The encoded protein is CASSSQGAFNEKLFF.

This clone was detected many times. The CDR3 DNA reads as TGTGCCAGCAGCTACAGGGGGGAGGGTACTGAAGCTTTCTTT. Amino acid sequence: CASSYRGEGTEAFF. The V and J genes are TRBV13 and TRBJ1-1, with 8 bases lining up with TRBD1. Germline CDR1 PRHDT, CDR2 FYEKMQ (reference sequence). The CDR3 sequence is 14 residues long. Trimming took 4 bases from V and 5 from J; bases not matched to a gene: 6.

This chain connects TRBV11-2 to TRBJ1-3; D remains ambiguous. With 4 bases removed from V and 4 bases from J, the gap between germline ends came to 14 bases. The germline V gene has CDR1 SGHAT and CDR2 FQNNGV. CDR3 length: 15 residues. CDR3 in amino acids: CASSSSGRSGNTIYF. The CDR3 nucleotides read TGTGCCAGCAGCTCGTCTGGTAGGAGCGGAAACACCATATATTTT.

The V and J genes are TRBV18 and TRBJ1-1, with 8 positions matching TRBD1. The V gene end was trimmed by 6 bases and the J gene end by 4 bases; junction bases not matched to a gene: 13. Germline values: CDR1 KGHSH, CDR2 LQKENI. This CDR3 has 16 residues. The CDR3 coding sequence is TGTGCCAGCTCGCTCAAGCTAGGACAGGGCGGCACTGAAGCTTTCTTT. It is translated as CASSLKLGQGGTEAFF. Full variable domain (missing parts from reference TRBV18 and TRBJ1-1): NAGVMQNPRHLVRRRGQEARLRCSPMKGHSHVYWYRQLPEEGLKFMVYLQKENIIDESGMPKERFSAEFPKEGPSILRIQQVVRGDSAAYFCASSLKLGQGGTEAFFGQGTRLTVV.

The CDR3 sequence: CASSLSSGHEQFF. DNA for the CDR3: TGTGCCAGCAGCTTGTCTAGCGGCCATGAGCAGTTCTTC. The rearrangement links TRBV11-2 to TRBJ2-1; TRBD2 matches at 7 bases. The CDR3 is 13 amino acids. Per germline, CDR1 SGHAT and CDR2 FQNNGV. V dropped 3 bases and J dropped 8; count of bases not matched to a gene: 4.

This sequence joins TRBV28 and TRBJ2-2; a possible D gene is TRBD2 (7 bases). Germline V CDR1 and CDR2: MDHEN, SYDVKM. The CDR3 contains 16 residues. Trimming stripped 6 bases from V and 3 bases from J, with 17 bases between. CDR3 in amino acids: CASRNAGGPDTGELFF. The CDR3 DNA sequence: TGTGCCAGCAGGAATGCCGGGGGGCCAGACACCGGGGAGCTGTTTTTT. The full variable domain, completed using reference TRBV28 and TRBJ2-2, is DVKVTQSSRYLVKRTGEKVFLECVQDMDHENMFWYRQDPGLGLRLIYFSYDVKMKEKGDIPEGYSVSREKKERFSLILESASTNQTSMYLCASRNAGGPDTGELFFGEGSRLTVL.

The rearrangement uses TRBV2 and TRBJ1-2; D is undetermined. This CDR3 is 13 amino acids long. The germline V gene has CDR1 SNHLY and CDR2 FYNNEI. Trimming cost V 1 base and J 8 bases, with 11 bases left between them. This chain's CDR3 is CASSEDSGRGYTF. CDR3 in DNA: TGTGCCAGCAGTGAAGACTCCGGCAGGGGCTACACCTTC.

This chain uses TRBV5-1 with TRBJ2-3; D remains unclear. Germline V CDR1 and CDR2: SGHRS, YFSETQ. V shed 4 bases and J shed 3 bases, with 18 bases lying between them. There are 16 residues in the CDR3. The CDR3 loop is CASSKERVFLTDTQYF. Written as DNA, the CDR3 is TGCGCCAGCAGCAAGGAACGGGTATTTCTTACAGATACGCAGTATTTT.

This clone was detected once. The rearrangement uses TRBV19 and TRBJ2-2, with TRBD1 matching over 7 bases. This CDR3 has 13 residues. With 5 bases clipped from V and 6 bases from J, the junction kept 3 bases outside the gene matches. CDR1 LNHDA and CDR2 SQIVND come from the germline V gene (reference sequence). As DNA, the CDR3 is TGTGCCAGTAGTCTTCAGGGGGCCGGGGAGCTGTTTTTT. This encodes CASSLQGAGELFF.

Only a few counts were recorded for this clone. The V call is TRBV7-2, the J call TRBJ1-6; tentatively, D is TRBD1 (6 bases). Deletions cut 2 bases from V and 7 bases from J, with 9 bases between. CDR1 is SGHTA, CDR2 FQGNSA, per germline. The CDR3 is 14 residues long. The CDR3 spells CASSLSGVNSPLHF. CDR3 in DNA: TGTGCCAGCAGCTTATCAGGGGTCAATTCACCCCTCCACTTT. Supplemented by reference TRBV7-2 and TRBJ1-6, the full variable domain reads GAGVSQSPSNKVTEKGKDVELRCDPISGHTALYWYRQSLGQGLEFLIYFQGNSAPDKSGLPSDRFSAERTGGSVSTLTIQRTQQEDSAVYLCASSLSGVNSPLHFGNGTRLTVT.

CDR3 loop: CASSWNLGGRQYGYTF. The CDR3 nucleotides read TGTGCCAGCAGCTGGAATCTGGGGGGACGACAATATGGCTACACCTTC. V usage is TRBV13 and J usage is TRBJ1-2; tentative D call: TRBD1 (5 bases). The CDR3 contains 16 residues. The V gene lost 4 bases and the J gene lost 5 bases, with 20 bases spanning the gap. CDR1 and CDR2 (germline): PRHDT, FYEKMQ (reference sequence). The variable domain in full, with the rest retrieved from reference TRBV13 and TRBJ1-2, is AAGVIQSPRHLIKEKRETATLKCYPIPRHDTVYWYQQGPGQDPQFLISFYEKMQSDKGSIPDRFSAQQFSDYHSELNMSSLELGDSALYFCASSWNLGGRQYGYTFGSGTRLTVV.

The chain recombines TRBV10-3 with TRBJ1-2; TRBD1 agrees at 8 bases. The ends lost 7 bases at V and 3 bases at J; junction bases unmatched: 10. This CDR3 is built from 15 residues. Germline CDR1 and CDR2: ENHRY and SYGVKD. The CDR3 bases are TGTGCCATCAAAATCGGGACAGGAAAGGACTATGGCTACACCTTC. Residues: CAIKIGTGKDYGYTF.

The chain couples TRBV12-3 or TRBV12-4 to TRBJ2-3; D gene unclear. CDR3 size: 11 residues. V was shortened by 7 bases and J by 6 bases, with 8 bases between the two germline ends. The CDR3 loop reads CASTGLDTQYF. The CDR3 coding sequence is TGTGCCAGCACGGGTTTGGATACGCAGTATTTT.

The chain recombines TRBV30 with TRBJ1-2, with D possibly TRBD1 on 5 matching bases. The ends were cut back, 4 bases at V and 7 bases at J, with 19 bases in the middle. In germline, CDR1 is GTSNPN, CDR2 SVGIG (reference sequence). The CDR3 totals 14 residues. The DNA for the CDR3 is TGTGCCTGGAACGACCGGGGCCAGCGGGGTGGCTACACCTTC. This sequence encodes CAWNDRGQRGGYTF.

The rearrangement joins TRBV2 to TRBJ2-2; 9 bases line up with TRBD2. V shed 6 bases and J 7 bases; nucleotides not matched to a gene: 12. The germline V gene has CDR1 SNHLY and CDR2 FYNNEI. The CDR3 has 16 amino acids. The CDR3 nucleotides read TGTGCCAGCAGCATAGCGGGGGCTCGAGCAGGCGGGGAGCTGTTTTTT. Translated, it gives CASSIAGARAGGELFF.

This chain connects TRBV25-1 to TRBJ2-2, with no clear D. Germline assignment: CDR1 MGHDK and CDR2 SYGVNS. CDR3 size: 13 residues. The ends were cut back, 6 bases at V and 3 bases at J, with 8 bases in the middle. CDR3 in DNA: TGTGCCAGCAGCCTATCGTACACCGGGGAGCTGTTTTTT. It encodes CASSLSYTGELFF.

The chain has TRBV28 and TRBJ2-5; D may be TRBD2 (6 bases). The CDR3 sequence is 15 residues long. Trimming cost V 6 bases and J 4 bases, with 18 bases left between them. Germline lookup yields CDR1 MDHEN and CDR2 SYDVKM. CDR3: CASRSQTGGTETQYF. Here the CDR3 DNA reads TGTGCCAGCAGATCCCAAACCGGCGGGACAGAGACCCAGTACTTC.

The gene calls are TRBV6-2 or TRBV6-3 and TRBJ2-3; 10 bases match TRBD1. This CDR3 comprises 16 residues. Germline V gene data show CDR1 as MNHEY and CDR2 as SVGEGT. The ends lost 2 bases at V and 0 bases at J; junction bases unmatched: 2. CDR3 in amino acids: CASSYGQGGSTDTQYF. The CDR3 nucleotides are TGTGCCAGCAGTTACGGACAGGGGGGTAGCACAGATACGCAGTATTTT.

V gene TRBV12-3 or TRBV12-4 combines with J gene TRBJ2-4; possibly TRBD1 for D (5 bases). V was pared by 3 bases and J by 8 bases, with 11 bases between. The CDR3 length is 13 residues. The CDR3 region has the DNA TGTGCCAGCAGTTTTGTACAGGCTGACATTCAGTACTTC. As protein: CASSFVQADIQYF.

A few counts support this clone. V usage is TRBV7-2 and J usage is TRBJ2-5, with D hard to call. The CDR3 totals 13 residues. Trimming stripped 6 bases from V and 3 bases from J, with 11 bases between. Germline CDR1 SGHTA, CDR2 FQGNSA. The CDR3 DNA reads TGTGCCAGCAGACCGCCCGGTGAAGAGACCCAGTACTTC. As protein: CASRPPGEETQYF.

This chain links TRBV11-3 with TRBJ2-6; 8 bases are a match to TRBD1. With V trimmed by 5 bases and J by 0 bases, 6 bases remained unmatched. The germline gives CDR1 SGHNT, CDR2 YENEEA. The CDR3 runs to 17 residues. DNA of the CDR3: TGTGCCAGCAGCCCTAGACAGGGGAGCTCTGGGGCCAACGTCCTGACTTTC. Translated, it gives CASSPRQGSSGANVLTF.

In the case of this clone: Different DNA sequences within this sample yield the same CDR3. The chain uses TRBV5-1 and TRBJ1-1; D uncertain. The CDR3 runs to 13 residues. Germline V CDR1 and CDR2: SGHRS, YFSETQ. Trimming took 0 bases from V and 1 from J, leaving 4 bases between them. Written as DNA, the CDR3 is TGCGCCAGCAGCTTGGCCGGGAACACTGAAGCTTTCTTT. It yields the protein CASSLAGNTEAFF.

The chain joins TRBV5-4 to TRBJ2-7, with TRBD1 identical over 7 bases. CDR1 is SGHNT and CDR2 is YYREEE in the germline V gene (reference sequence). The CDR3 is 14 amino acids. V shed 3 bases, J shed 4 bases, and the junction held 7 bases outside the gene matches. The CDR3 reads CASSWGTANYEQYF. The CDR3 nucleotides are TGTGCCAGCAGCTGGGGGACAGCCAATTACGAGCAGTACTTC. The variable domain in full, with the rest retrieved from reference TRBV5-4 and TRBJ2-7, is ETGVTQSPTHLIKTRGQQVTLRCSSQSGHNTVSWYQQALGQGPQFIFQYYREEENGRGNFPPRFSGLQFPNYSSELNVNALELDDSALYLCASSWGTANYEQYFGPGTRLTVT.